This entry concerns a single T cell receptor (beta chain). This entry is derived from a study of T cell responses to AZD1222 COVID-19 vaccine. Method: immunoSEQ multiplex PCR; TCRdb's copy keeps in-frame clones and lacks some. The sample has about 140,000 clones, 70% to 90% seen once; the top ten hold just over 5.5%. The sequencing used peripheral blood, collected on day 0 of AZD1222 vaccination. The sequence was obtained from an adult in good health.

As DNA, the CDR3 is TGTGCCAGCAGCCCCGGAAAAAGCGGGAGGTCGCCCTACGAGCAGTACTTC. This encodes CASSPGKSGRSPYEQYF. The rearrangement links TRBV7-9 to TRBJ2-7; TRBD2 aligns across 9 bases. The germline CDR1 and CDR2 sequences are SEHNR and FQNEAQ (reference sequence). This CDR3 comprises 17 residues. The V and J ends lost 5 bases and 2 bases, in that order; junction bases with no gene match: 13. The complete variable domain, with remaining parts taken from reference TRBV7-9 and TRBJ2-7, reads DTGVSQNPRHKITKRGQNVTFRCDPISEHNRLYWYRQTLGQGPEFLTYFQNEAQLEKSRLLSDRFSAERPKGSFSTLEIQRTEQGDSAMYLCASSPGKSGRSPYEQYFGPGTRLTVT.